Listed here are 27 T cell receptor beta chains from one sample, sequenced in a study of blood T cell repertoires in COVID-19 (dated by TCRdb to 2018 to 2020). The receptor library was made with the immunoSEQ multiplex PCR assay. Imported from immuneACCESS, the table was reduced by TCRdb to in-frame sequences with V and J called. These copies leave out some clones; in studies compared against another copy, an unresolved V gene accounts for under half, and the cause of the remainder is not known. Counted in this sample were about 120,000 clones; 60% to 85% of them appeared once. Jointly, the top ten make up 2.3% of the sample. The sample taken for sequencing was peripheral blood. These receptors were taken from a man in his sixties or seventies with acute or convalescent COVID-19.

This sequence joins TRBV7-2 and TRBJ1-2; D call uncertain. The CDR3 sequence is 15 residues long. Trimming took off 5 bases at V and 0 bases at J, with 13 bases between the two ends. Per germline, CDR1 SGHTA and CDR2 FQGNSA. CDR3 loop: CASSPSFVTNYGYTF. The CDR3, as DNA: TGTGCCAGCAGCCCAAGCTTCGTTACTAACTATGGCTACACCTTC.

This clone was observed once. The chain is built from TRBV23-1 and TRBJ1-3, with D possibly matching TRBD1 (5 bases). TRBV23-1 is an ORF for which the function is uncertain. The V gene lost 3 bases and the J gene lost 8 bases, with 17 bases spanning the gap. CDR3 length equals 15 residues. CDR3 DNA: TGCGCCAGCAGTCATTCCCAGGGTTCTAGAGACACCATATATTTT. Translating it yields CASSHSQGSRDTIYF.

To note about this clone: Germline and junction disagree at one end, which may indicate a read error. The chain is built from TRBV2 and TRBJ2-3, with 7 nucleotides matching TRBD2. The CDR3 length is 15 residues. CDR1 SNHLY and CDR2 FYNNEI come from the germline V gene. In DNA form, the CDR3 reads TGTGCCAGCAGCTACACGGGGGGACTACAGGAGGCAATACGCTTT. It translates to CASSYTGGLQEAIRF.

V and J are TRBV18 and TRBJ2-2; possible D gene TRBD2, 6 bases. From germline, CDR1 is KGHSH and CDR2 LQKENI. V was trimmed by 6 bases and J by 3 bases, leaving 14 bases between them. The CDR3 contains 15 residues. The CDR3 region is CASSPTGTHTGELFF. The CDR3 DNA sequence: TGTGCCAGCTCCCCCACCGGGACTCACACCGGGGAGCTGTTTTTT.

J is TRBJ1-2 and V is TRBV5-8, with TRBD1 matching 7 bases. Germline values: CDR1 SGHTS, CDR2 YDEGEE. The ends lost 4 bases at V and 4 bases at J; junction bases unmatched: 1. The CDR3 sequence is 12 residues long. As DNA, the CDR3 is TGTGCCAGCAGCGAGGGGGCCTATGGCTACACCTTC. It translates to CASSEGAYGYTF.

V is TRBV3-1 (or the pseudogene TRBV3-2) and J is TRBJ2-1, with TRBD2 matching 11 bases. Germline loops: CDR1 LGHDT, CDR2 YNNKEL (reference sequence). V was pared by 5 bases and J by 8 bases, with 5 bases of the junction left unmatched. The CDR3 sequence is 14 residues long. The CDR3 sequence is CASSVSGGADEQFF. In nucleotides, the CDR3 is TGTGCCAGCAGCGTTAGCGGGGGGGCTGATGAGCAGTTCTTC.

This chain uses TRBV3-1 (or the pseudogene TRBV3-2) with TRBJ1-1; 9 bases fit TRBD1. The germline V gene has CDR1 LGHDT and CDR2 YNNKEL (reference sequence). The CDR3 loop spans 14 amino acids. V lost 0 bases, J lost 11 bases, and 7 bases stayed unmatched. The CDR3 sequence: CASSQDIGQGMAFF. CDR3 nucleotide sequence: TGTGCCAGCAGCCAAGATATCGGACAGGGGATGGCTTTCTTT.

This clone was counted only a few times. The gene calls are TRBV12-3 or TRBV12-4 and TRBJ1-2; D is perhaps TRBD1 (5 bases). The CDR3 has 13 amino acids. Trimming took 6 bases from V and 3 from J, leaving 11 bases between them. Here the CDR3 DNA reads TGTGCCAGCAGCTCCGGGACTGACTATGGCTACACCTTC. It codes for CASSSGTDYGYTF.

The chain carries TRBV9 and TRBJ2-1, with TRBD2 matching 10 bases. V lost 1 base to trimming and J lost 8 bases; unmatched junction nucleotides: 9. The CDR3 is 16 amino acids. Germline V gives CDR1 SGDLS, CDR2 YYNGEE. The CDR3 DNA reads as TGTGCCAGCAGCGTATCGCTAGCGGGGGTGAGCGATGAGCAGTTCTTC. Its protein product is CASSVSLAGVSDEQFF.

The V and J genes are TRBV5-4 and TRBJ2-1, with 7 nucleotides matching TRBD1. This CDR3 is 15 amino acids long. The trim removed 4 bases at V and 6 bases at J, leaving 10 bases unmatched. The germline CDR1 and CDR2 sequences are SGHNT and YYREEE (reference sequence). DNA for the CDR3: TGTGCCAGCAGCAGTCCCAGGGGGATGGGCAATGAGCAGTTCTTC. Translated, it gives CASSSPRGMGNEQFF. Combining the CDR3 with reference TRBV5-4 and TRBJ2-1 gives the whole variable domain ETGVTQSPTHLIKTRGQQVTLRCSSQSGHNTVSWYQQALGQGPQFIFQYYREEENGRGNFPPRFSGLQFPNYSSELNVNALELDDSALYLCASSSPRGMGNEQFFGPGTRLTVL.

This clone showed up just once. The V gene is TRBV5-6, the J gene TRBJ1-1, with unresolved D. This CDR3 contains 10 residues. V lost 4 bases and J 11 bases, leaving 9 bases between the germline ends. CDR1 and CDR2 from the germline V gene are SGHDT and YYEEEE. The CDR3 sequence is CASSGREAFF. The CDR3 DNA follows: TGTGCCAGCAGCGGGCGGGAGGCTTTCTTT.

This chain uses TRBV5-1 with TRBJ2-3; 9 bases line up with TRBD1. The germline gives CDR1 SGHRS, CDR2 YFSETQ. The CDR3 loop spans 14 amino acids. V gave up 5 bases and J gave up 5 bases; unmatched junction bases: 6. The CDR3 DNA is TGCGCCAGCAGACAGGGGGCCGTTGAAGATACGCAGTATTTT. Translating gives CASRQGAVEDTQYF.

The rearrangement uses TRBV7-9 and TRBJ1-4; tentatively, D is TRBD1 (5 bases). The germline V gene has CDR1 SEHNR and CDR2 FQNEAQ (reference sequence). The CDR3 has 14 residues. V dropped 9 bases and J dropped 6 bases, with 17 bases sitting between them. This chain's CDR3 is CASRSGERDEKLFF. The CDR3 region has the DNA TGTGCCAGTCGCTCGGGGGAGAGAGATGAAAAACTGTTTTTT.

A few counts support this clone. CDR3: CASSLPGGGQYF. CDR3 sequence (DNA): TGTGCCAGCAGCTTGCCCGGGGGGGGGCAGTACTTC. The gene calls are TRBV5-4 and TRBJ2-7, with 8 nucleotides matching TRBD2. The CDR3 spans 12 residues. The J segment lost 9 bases and the V segment lost 1 base, leaving 3 bases of the junction unmatched. CDR1 and CDR2 (germline): SGHNT, YYREEE (reference sequence).

The V and J genes are TRBV7-6 and TRBJ2-2; 9 bases agree with TRBD2. V dropped 2 bases and J dropped 6; count of bases not matched to a gene: 16. Looked up from germline, CDR1 is SGHVS and CDR2 is FNYEAQ. This CDR3 has 19 residues. The CDR3 coding sequence is TGTGCCAGCAGCTTAAGGGGCGGATCGACAGCGGGGGGCGCCGGGGAGCTGTTTTTT. Protein: CASSLRGGSTAGGAGELFF.

This sequence joins TRBV19 and TRBJ1-1; TRBD1 matches at 7 bases. The germline gives CDR1 LNHDA, CDR2 SQIVND (reference sequence). V gave up 4 bases and J gave up 11 bases; unmatched junction bases: 10. This CDR3 contains 13 residues. The CDR3 sequence: CASSTRQGSYAFF. CDR3 nucleotide sequence: TGTGCCAGTAGTACCCGACAGGGCTCGTACGCTTTCTTT.

DNA for the CDR3: TGTGCCAGCAGCTTGGGCGAGACCCAATCCTCTGAAGCTTTCTTT. Protein: CASSLGETQSSEAFF. The chain couples TRBV7-2 to TRBJ1-1, with D uncertain. The germline gives CDR1 SGHTA, CDR2 FQGNSA. V lost 3 bases and J lost 6, with 17 bases in between. This CDR3 has 15 residues.

V is TRBV24-1 and J is TRBJ2-7, with unresolved D. Trimming left V 9 bases short and J 5 bases short, with 7 bases between. CDR1 and CDR2 (germline): KGHDR, SFDVKD. The CDR3 has 10 residues. DNA for the CDR3: TGTGCCACCTATGGGCACGAGCAGTACTTC. Amino acid sequence: CATYGHEQYF.

This chain joins TRBV5-1 and TRBJ2-1, with 8 bases aligning to TRBD2. Germline V gene data show CDR1 as SGHRS and CDR2 as YFSETQ. This CDR3 is 16 amino acids long. The V gene end was trimmed by 3 bases and the J gene end by 6 bases; junction bases not matched to a gene: 11. The chain's CDR3 is CASSWGRGGKGNEQFF. CDR3 DNA sequence: TGCGCCAGCAGCTGGGGTCGGGGGGGCAAAGGCAATGAGCAGTTCTTC. Full variable domain (outside the CDR3, taken from reference TRBV5-1 and TRBJ2-1): KAGVTQTPRYLIKTRGQQVTLSCSPISGHRSVSWYQQTPGQGLQFLFEYFSETQRNKGNFPGRFSGRQFSNSRSEMNVSTLELGDSALYLCASSWGRGGKGNEQFFGPGTRLTVL.

The chain recombines TRBV4-1 with TRBJ1-1; TRBD1 is a possible D gene (6 bases). The germline CDR1 and CDR2 sequences are MGHRA and YSYEKL. Trimming removed 4 bases at V and 6 bases at J, with 12 bases between. The CDR3 contains 13 residues. The chain's CDR3 is CASSRNREAEAFF. The DNA of the CDR3 is TGCGCCAGCAGCCGGAACAGGGAAGCTGAAGCTTTCTTT.

This chain joins TRBV6-6 and TRBJ2-7, with TRBD1 matching 10 bases. V shed 6 bases and J 2 bases; nucleotides not matched to a gene: 7. Germline lookup yields CDR1 MNHNY and CDR2 SVGAGI (reference sequence). The CDR3 is 15 amino acids. The CDR3 nucleotides read TGTGCCAGCAGACGGGACAGGGGACCTCCCTACGAGCAGTACTTC. Translated, it gives CASRRDRGPPYEQYF.

The chain carries TRBV19 and TRBJ1-4; D not resolved. The V end lost 8 bases, the J end lost 0 bases, and 7 bases lay between the germline ends. This CDR3 contains 13 residues. Germline V gives CDR1 LNHDA, CDR2 SQIVND (reference sequence). CDR3 sequence reads: CASYEATNEKLFF. CDR3 coding DNA: TGTGCCAGTTACGAGGCAACTAATGAAAAACTGTTTTTT.

V usage is TRBV5-6 and J usage is TRBJ2-3; D ambiguous. The germline CDR1 and CDR2 sequences are SGHDT and YYEEEE. CDR3 length equals 14 residues. V shed 1 base and J shed 2 bases, with 8 bases lying between them. CDR3 sequence: CASSLFGLTDTQYF. CDR3 nucleotides: TGTGCCAGCAGCTTGTTCGGTCTCACAGATACGCAGTATTTT.

The chain couples TRBV2 to TRBJ1-2; tentative D call: TRBD1 (5 bases). The CDR3 extends over 14 amino acids. V lost 1 base and J lost 7, with 13 bases in between. Germline V gene data show CDR1 as SNHLY and CDR2 as FYNNEI. The chain's CDR3 is CASSEEGLHSGYTF. CDR3 nucleotide sequence: TGTGCCAGCAGTGAAGAGGGACTCCACTCTGGCTACACCTTC.

The V call is TRBV7-2, the J call TRBJ1-2, with 7 bases that match TRBD1. The CDR3 has 14 amino acids. Unmatched junction bases numbered 11, after V lost 5 bases and J lost 8 bases. Per germline, CDR1 SGHTA and CDR2 FQGNSA. The CDR3 protein is CASSPGAGGRGYTF. The CDR3, as DNA: TGTGCCAGCAGCCCGGGGGCAGGGGGAAGAGGCTACACCTTC. The variable domain in full, with the rest retrieved from reference TRBV7-2 and TRBJ1-2, is GAGVSQSPSNKVTEKGKDVELRCDPISGHTALYWYRQSLGQGLEFLIYFQGNSAPDKSGLPSDRFSAERTGGSVSTLTIQRTQQEDSAVYLCASSPGAGGRGYTFGSGTRLTVV.

The rearrangement joins TRBV5-4 to TRBJ2-2, with 8 bases aligning to TRBD2. CDR1 and CDR2 (germline): SGHNT, YYREEE (reference sequence). This CDR3 is built from 16 residues. V dropped 3 bases and J dropped 0; count of bases not matched to a gene: 4. The CDR3: CASSSRSGANTGELFF. CDR3 sequence (DNA): TGTGCCAGCAGCTCGCGTAGCGGGGCGAACACCGGGGAGCTGTTTTTT.

The genes are TRBV10-3 and TRBJ1-6; no reliable D call. CDR1 is ENHRY, CDR2 SYGVKD, per germline. The CDR3 covers 13 residues. V gave up 4 bases and J gave up 5 bases, with 6 bases separating them. CDR3 sequence: CAISGQDNSPLHF. The CDR3 DNA reads as TGTGCCATCAGTGGGCAGGATAATTCACCCCTCCACTTT.